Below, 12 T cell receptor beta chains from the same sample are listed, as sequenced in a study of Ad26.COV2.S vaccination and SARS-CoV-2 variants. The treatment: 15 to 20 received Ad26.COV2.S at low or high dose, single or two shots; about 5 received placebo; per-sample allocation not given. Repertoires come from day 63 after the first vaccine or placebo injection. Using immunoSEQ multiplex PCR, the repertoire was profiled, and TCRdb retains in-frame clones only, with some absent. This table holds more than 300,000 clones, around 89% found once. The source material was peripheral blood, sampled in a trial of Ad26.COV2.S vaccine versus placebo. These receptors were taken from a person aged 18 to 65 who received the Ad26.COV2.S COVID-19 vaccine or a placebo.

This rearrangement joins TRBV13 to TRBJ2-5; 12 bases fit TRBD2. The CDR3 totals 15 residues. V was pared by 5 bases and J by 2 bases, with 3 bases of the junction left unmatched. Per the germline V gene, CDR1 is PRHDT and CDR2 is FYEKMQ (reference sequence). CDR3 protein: CASSTSGGSQETQYF. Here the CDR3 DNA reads TGTGCCAGCAGCACTAGCGGGGGGTCTCAAGAGACCCAGTACTTC.

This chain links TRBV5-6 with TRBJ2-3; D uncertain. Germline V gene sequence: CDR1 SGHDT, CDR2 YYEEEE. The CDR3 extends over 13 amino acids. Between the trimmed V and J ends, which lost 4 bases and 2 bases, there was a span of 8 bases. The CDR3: CASSPPSTDTQYF. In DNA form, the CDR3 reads TGTGCCAGCAGCCCGCCTTCCACAGATACGCAGTATTTT. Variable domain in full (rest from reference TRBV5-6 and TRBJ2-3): DAGVTQSPTHLIKTRGQQVTLRCSPKSGHDTVSWYQQALGQGPQFIFQYYEEEERQRGNFPDRFSGHQFPNYSSELNVNALLLGDSALYLCASSPPSTDTQYFGPGTRLTVL.

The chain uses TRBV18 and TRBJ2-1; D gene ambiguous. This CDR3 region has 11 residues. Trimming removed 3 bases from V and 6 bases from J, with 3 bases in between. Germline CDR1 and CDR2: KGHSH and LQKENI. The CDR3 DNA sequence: TGTGCCAGCTCACCGCTCAATGAGCAGTTCTTC. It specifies CASSPLNEQFF.

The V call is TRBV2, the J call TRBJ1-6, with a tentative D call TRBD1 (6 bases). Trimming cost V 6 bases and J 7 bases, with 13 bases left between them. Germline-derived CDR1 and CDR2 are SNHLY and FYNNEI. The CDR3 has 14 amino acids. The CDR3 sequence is CASRQGLGNSPLHF. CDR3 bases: TGTGCCAGCAGGCAGGGGTTAGGCAATTCACCCCTCCACTTT.

The CDR3 region is CASSPSSWRSYNEQFF. As DNA, the CDR3 is TGTGCCAGCAGCCCCTCGTCGTGGCGGTCCTACAATGAGCAGTTCTTC. The chain joins TRBV11-2 to TRBJ2-1, with D uncertain. This CDR3 spans 16 amino acids. Germline V gives CDR1 SGHAT, CDR2 FQNNGV. Trimming cost V 5 bases and J 1 base, with 15 bases left between them.

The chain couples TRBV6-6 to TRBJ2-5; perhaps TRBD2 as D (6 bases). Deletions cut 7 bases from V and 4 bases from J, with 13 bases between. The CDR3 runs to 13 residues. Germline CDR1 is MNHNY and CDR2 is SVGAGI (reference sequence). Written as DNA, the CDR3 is TGTGCCAGCAACGTGGGACTTCGAGAGACCCAGTACTTC. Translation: CASNVGLRETQYF.

CDR3 in amino acids: CASSEAPFGAGASSNQPQHF. CDR3 in DNA: TGTGCCAGCAGTGAAGCGCCCTTTGGTGCCGGGGCCTCTAGCAATCAGCCCCAGCATTTT. V usage is TRBV2 and J usage is TRBJ1-5, with a possible D match to TRBD1 (5 bases). The CDR3 extends over 20 amino acids. Trimming stripped 0 bases from V and 0 bases from J, with 21 bases between. Germline loops: CDR1 SNHLY, CDR2 FYNNEI.

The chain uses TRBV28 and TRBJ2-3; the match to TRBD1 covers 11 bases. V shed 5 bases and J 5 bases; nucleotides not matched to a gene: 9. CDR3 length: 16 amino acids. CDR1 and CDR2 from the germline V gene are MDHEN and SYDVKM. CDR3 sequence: CASSLIGQGALDTQYF. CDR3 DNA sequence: TGTGCCAGCAGTCTTATCGGACAGGGGGCTTTAGATACGCAGTATTTT.

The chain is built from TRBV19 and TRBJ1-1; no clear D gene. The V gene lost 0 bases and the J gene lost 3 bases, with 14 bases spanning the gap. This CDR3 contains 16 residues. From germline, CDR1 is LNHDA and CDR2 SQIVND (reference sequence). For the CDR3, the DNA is TGTGCCAGTAGTATAGATTTATCCAGGTGGGACACTGAAGCTTTCTTT. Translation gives CASSIDLSRWDTEAFF.

Here the CDR3 reads CASSPDLKMNTEAFF. Written as DNA, the CDR3 is TGTGCCAGCTCTCCTGACTTAAAAATGAACACTGAAGCTTTCTTT. The V and J genes are TRBV18 and TRBJ1-1; D is unclear. The germline V and J ends were trimmed by 6 bases and 0 bases, with 14 bases remaining between them. Germline CDR1 reads KGHSH; CDR2 reads LQKENI. CDR3 length: 15 residues.

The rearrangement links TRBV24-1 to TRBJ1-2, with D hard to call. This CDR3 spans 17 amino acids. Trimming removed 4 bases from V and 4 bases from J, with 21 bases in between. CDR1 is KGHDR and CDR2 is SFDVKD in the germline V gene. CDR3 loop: CATSDPKLIFRTYGYTF. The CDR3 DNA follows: TGTGCCACCAGTGACCCTAAGTTAATATTTAGGACCTATGGCTACACCTTC.

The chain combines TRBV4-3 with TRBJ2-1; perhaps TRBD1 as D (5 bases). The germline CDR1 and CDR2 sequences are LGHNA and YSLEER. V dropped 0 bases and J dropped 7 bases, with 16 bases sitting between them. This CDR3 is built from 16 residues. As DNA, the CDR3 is TGCGCCAGCAGCCAAGATCAGGGCTGGGGAAGAAATGAGCAGTTCTTC. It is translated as CASSQDQGWGRNEQFF.